This T cell receptor beta chain was recovered during a study of shared clonotypes between healthy human individuals. The assay was immunoSEQ multiplex PCR, and TCRdb's table has in-frame clones only and misses some. This sample has approximately 2.4 million clones, with approximately 94% found just once. This clone was counted once. CDR3 length: 13 residues. Germline lookup yields CDR1 MNHEY and CDR2 SVGAGI. The V end lost 5 bases, the J end lost 0 bases, and 8 bases lay between the germline ends. The V call is TRBV6-5, the J call TRBJ2-7, with D unclear. The source of this sequence is a man aged 18 to 30 in good health. Material: naive CD4+ T cells sorted from blood. Subset meaning: CD45RA+ positively selected. CDR3 region: CASSPRHSYEQYF. Written as DNA, the CDR3 is TGTGCCAGCAGTCCGCGGCACTCCTACGAGCAGTACTTC.